These 24 T cell receptor beta chains originate from one sample sequenced in a study of radiotherapy plus CTLA-4 blockade in lung cancer. The protocol was immunoSEQ multiplex PCR, while the TCRdb copy is restricted to in-frame clones and leaves out a portion. This repertoire shows tens of thousands of clones, approximately 80% found once; its top ten account for 7% to 8%. This specimen consisted of peripheral blood, obtained from a patient treated with radiotherapy plus ipilimumab. These receptors all stem from a human donor with non-small cell lung cancer who had stable disease on radiotherapy plus ipilimumab.

This chain joins TRBV7-6 and TRBJ1-1; D gene unclear. Germline loops: CDR1 SGHVS, CDR2 FNYEAQ. This CDR3 contains 14 residues. V shed 1 base and J shed 5 bases, with 11 bases lying between them. The CDR3 region has the DNA TGTGCCAGCAGCTTAGGCGGTACCAGGACTGAAGCTTTCTTT. Its translation is CASSLGGTRTEAFF.

This clone was seen just once. The V and J genes are TRBV6-1 and TRBJ1-1; D gene uncertain. Germline CDR1 MNHNS, CDR2 SASEGT. V was clipped by 4 bases and J by 0 bases, with 15 bases between them. The CDR3 length is 16 residues. The CDR3, as DNA: TGTGCCAGCAGTGTTGGGATGTCTCATTTGAACACTGAAGCTTTCTTT. It codes for CASSVGMSHLNTEAFF.

The genes are TRBV27 and TRBJ2-3; D is unresolved. The CDR3 has 12 amino acids. Germline assignment: CDR1 MNHEY and CDR2 SMNVEV (reference sequence). V was shortened by 2 bases and J by 6 bases, with 6 bases between the two germline ends. The CDR3 region is CASSLLGDTQYF. The DNA of the CDR3 is TGTGCCAGCAGTTTACTAGGGGATACGCAGTATTTT.

The rearrangement links TRBV5-1 to TRBJ2-1; D is possibly TRBD1 (5 bases). The germline V and J ends were trimmed by 5 bases and 0 bases, with 12 bases remaining between them. CDR3 length: 15 amino acids. The germline V gene encodes CDR1 SGHRS and CDR2 YFSETQ. CDR3 loop: CASRADSSSYNEQFF. CDR3 DNA: TGCGCCAGCAGAGCCGACAGTAGCTCCTACAATGAGCAGTTCTTC.

The V call is TRBV9, the J call TRBJ2-2, with no clear D. V lost 3 bases and J 7 bases, leaving 16 bases between the germline ends. Germline CDR1 SGDLS, CDR2 YYNGEE. The CDR3 totals 15 residues. CDR3 loop: CASSATLGKGGELFF. As DNA, the CDR3 is TGTGCCAGCAGCGCCACCTTGGGGAAGGGCGGGGAGCTGTTTTTT.

The chain is built from TRBV9 and TRBJ1-3; tentatively, D is TRBD1 (5 bases). This CDR3 comprises 14 residues. Trimming shortened V by 2 bases and J by 4 bases, and 10 bases separated the two germline ends. The V gene's germline CDR1 is SGDLS and CDR2 YYNGEE. The CDR3 sequence: CASSVQGDGNTIYF. DNA for the CDR3: TGTGCCAGCAGCGTTCAGGGAGACGGAAACACCATATATTTT.

The rearrangement joins TRBV10-3 to TRBJ1-3; a weak D match, TRBD1 (6 bases). Trimming stripped 6 bases from V and 0 bases from J, with 12 bases between. The CDR3 sequence is 15 residues long. Germline lookup yields CDR1 ENHRY and CDR2 SYGVKD. The CDR3 sequence is CAIRVTGSSGNTIYF. As DNA, the CDR3 is TGTGCCATCAGAGTGACAGGATCCTCTGGAAACACCATATATTTT.

This clone was recorded only once. The V call is TRBV19, the J call TRBJ1-2; 9 positions match TRBD1. Trimming cost V 5 bases and J 0 bases; bases outside gene matches: 7. The CDR3 extends over 16 amino acids. Germline CDR1 is LNHDA and CDR2 is SQIVND (reference sequence). CDR3 sequence (DNA): TGTGCCAGTAGTGGAGGACAGGGGAACCCTAACTATGGCTACACCTTC. The encoded protein is CASSGGQGNPNYGYTF.

The V and J genes are TRBV6-6 and TRBJ1-6; D is perhaps TRBD1 (5 bases). CDR1 and CDR2 (germline): MNHNY, SVGAGI (reference sequence). The CDR3 is 15 amino acids. The ends were cut back, 4 bases at V and 7 bases at J, with 14 bases in the middle. CDR3 region: CASSFFVEGNSPLHF. The CDR3 DNA is TGTGCCAGCAGTTTCTTCGTCGAGGGGAATTCACCCCTCCACTTT.

The J gene is TRBJ1-5, the V gene TRBV6-1; the D is unclear. The V end lost 6 bases, the J end lost 2 bases, and 8 bases lay between the germline ends. The V gene's germline CDR1 is MNHNS and CDR2 SASEGT. This CDR3 is built from 13 residues. The CDR3 nucleotides are TGTGCCAGCAGGCGGTCCCGCAATCAGCCCCAGCATTTT. Its translation is CASRRSRNQPQHF.

V gene TRBV18 combines with J gene TRBJ1-1; a weak D match, TRBD1 (5 bases). With 8 bases removed from V and 1 base from J, the gap between germline ends came to 8 bases. The CDR3 has 12 amino acids. CDR1 and CDR2 from the germline V gene are KGHSH and LQKENI. The CDR3 DNA sequence: TGTGCCAGCCAGCAGGGGAACACTGAAGCTTTCTTT. The encoded protein is CASQQGNTEAFF.

V and J are TRBV28 and TRBJ1-1; unclear D gene. The length of the CDR3 is 12 residues. The germline gives CDR1 MDHEN, CDR2 SYDVKM. V gave up 8 bases and J gave up 3 bases, with 10 bases separating them. The CDR3: CASVAGYTEAFF. CDR3 bases: TGTGCCAGCGTTGCGGGTTACACTGAAGCTTTCTTT.

This clone was detected only a few times. CDR3 bases: TGTGCCAGCAGGACAGGGGGCCATAATGAAAAACTGTTTTTT. Encoded protein: CASRTGGHNEKLFF. The chain recombines TRBV6-6 with TRBJ1-4, with TRBD1 identical over 10 bases. Germline CDR1 and CDR2: MNHNY and SVGAGI (reference sequence). This CDR3 is 14 amino acids long. The V gene end was trimmed by 6 bases and the J gene end by 4 bases; junction bases not matched to a gene: 2.

About this clone itself: One end of the junction varies from germline; a read error may be responsible. Other nucleotide sequences in the sample specify the same CDR3. The chain recombines TRBV13 with TRBJ1-2; D perhaps matches TRBD1 (5 bases). The CDR3 is made up of 15 amino acids. Germline CDR1 PRHDT, CDR2 FYEKMQ (reference sequence). The DNA of the CDR3 is TGCGCCAGCCGCTCGGGACCGGGGGGGGGCTATGGCTACACCTTC. This codes for CASRSGPGGGYGYTF. The full variable domain, with the rest looked up from reference TRBV13 and TRBJ1-2, is AAGVIQSPRHLIKEKRETATLKCYPIPRHDTVYWYQQGPGQDPQFLISFYEKMQSDKGSIPDRFSAQQFSDYHSELNMSSLELGDSALYFCASRSGPGGGYGYTFGSGTRLTVV.

This clone occurred a few times. V gene TRBV7-8 combines with J gene TRBJ2-4; 7 bases are a match to TRBD2. CDR1 is SGHVS and CDR2 is FQNEAQ in the germline V gene. J was trimmed by 7 bases and V by 1 base; bases with no gene match: 13. The CDR3 totals 17 residues. CDR3 amino acids: CASSLDGGTPTRNIQYF. CDR3 nucleotide sequence: TGTGCCAGCAGCTTAGACGGGGGGACCCCGACTCGGAACATTCAGTACTTC.

The chain links TRBV14 to TRBJ1-3; D not resolved. Germline lookup yields CDR1 SGHDN and CDR2 FVKESK. The CDR3 length is 14 residues. The V end was cut by 1 base, the J end by 4 bases, with 8 bases between. This chain's CDR3 is CASSQGRMGNTIYF. The CDR3, as DNA: TGTGCCAGCAGCCAAGGACGGATGGGAAACACCATATATTTT.

J is TRBJ1-2 and V is TRBV6-6; no reliable D call. This CDR3 has 16 residues. Deletions cut 6 bases from V and 3 bases from J, with 20 bases between. Germline CDR1 and CDR2: MNHNY and SVGAGI (reference sequence). CDR3 sequence reads: CASSNPDLKRDYGYTF. The CDR3 nucleotides are TGTGCCAGCAGCAATCCGGACTTGAAACGGGACTATGGCTACACCTTC.

This clone showed up just once. Here the CDR3 DNA reads TGTGCCAGCAGCTTAGATCGGCCATCTGGGGCCAACGTCCTGACTTTC. This gives the protein CASSLDRPSGANVLTF. The chain combines TRBV11-2 with TRBJ2-6; D not certain. V lost 0 bases and J 1 base, leaving 7 bases between the germline ends. This CDR3 comprises 16 residues. Germline V CDR1 and CDR2: SGHAT, FQNNGV.

This clone was seen only once. The chain carries TRBV7-9 and TRBJ1-2; tentatively, D is TRBD1 (5 bases). Trimming pared 5 bases from V and 4 bases from J, leaving 14 bases between. The CDR3 extends over 14 amino acids. Germline V gene data show CDR1 as SEHNR and CDR2 as FQNEAQ (reference sequence). In DNA, the CDR3 is TGTGCCAGCAGCCCCAACTGGGACCGCTATGGCTACACCTTC. Encoded protein: CASSPNWDRYGYTF.

This clone was found a few times. V gene TRBV7-9 combines with J gene TRBJ2-2; D perhaps matches TRBD2 (5 bases). The V and J ends lost 5 bases and 3 bases respectively, with 13 bases between them. The CDR3 loop spans 15 amino acids. The V gene's germline CDR1 is SEHNR and CDR2 FQNEAQ (reference sequence). CDR3 bases: TGTGCCAGCAGCGGAGAGGGATCTTACACCGGGGAGCTGTTTTTT. The encoded protein is CASSGEGSYTGELFF.

This clone appeared a few times. This rearrangement joins TRBV30 to TRBJ1-1; D is uncertain. CDR3 size: 15 residues. V was trimmed by 0 bases and J by 4 bases, leaving 15 bases between them. In germline, CDR1 is GTSNPN, CDR2 SVGIG (reference sequence). CDR3 bases: TGTGCCTGGAGTGTACTGGGCAGTCTGGCCACTGAAGCTTTCTTT. This encodes CAWSVLGSLATEAFF.

The J gene is TRBJ2-5, the V gene TRBV5-1, with TRBD1 matching 8 bases. V was pared by 0 bases and J by 4 bases, with 5 bases of the junction left unmatched. The CDR3 sequence is 15 residues long. CDR1 is SGHRS, CDR2 YFSETQ, per germline. This chain's CDR3 is CASSLAGGQGETQYF. CDR3 DNA: TGCGCCAGCAGCTTGGCCGGAGGACAGGGAGAGACCCAGTACTTC.

The CDR3 sequence is CASSLGDLGGLGEKLFF. The CDR3 DNA follows: TGTGCCAGCAGCTTAGGAGACCTAGGAGGGCTCGGTGAAAAACTGTTTTTT. The chain recombines TRBV7-9 with TRBJ1-4, with D uncertain. In germline, CDR1 is SEHNR, CDR2 FQNEAQ (reference sequence). Deletions cut 1 base from V and 7 bases from J, with 19 bases between. This CDR3 contains 17 residues.

A single count supports this clone. The V gene is TRBV6-1, the J gene TRBJ1-6; the D is unclear. V shed 4 bases and J shed 0 bases, with 10 bases lying between them. Germline CDR1 reads MNHNS; CDR2 reads SASEGT. The CDR3 has 16 amino acids. The CDR3 region has the DNA TGTGCCAGCAGTGCAACAGTAAGCTCCTATAATTCACCCCTCCACTTT. Amino acids: CASSATVSSYNSPLHF.